The rows below give T cell receptor beta chains drawn from one sample of a study of cytotoxic CD8 clonotypes in ibrutinib-treated CLL. Method: immunoSEQ multiplex PCR; TCRdb's copy keeps in-frame clones and lacks some. Here the sample spans approximately 160,000 clones, roughly 84% being singletons. This specimen was PBMCs, taken at disease progression, from a patient treated with ibrutinib. Receptors originate from a human donor with chronic lymphocytic leukemia. CDR3s include the opening cysteine and the closing phenylalanine or tryptophan. Part of the rows lack a size; the others show once, few, many or a class for expanded clones.

J gene | clone size | V gene | CDR3 protein
TRBJ1-2 | many | TRBV29-1 | CSVGRLANYGYTF
TRBJ2-7 | NA | TRBV27 | CASRSGTGGLEQYF
TRBJ2-7 | NA | TRBV10-3 | CAIGAGYYSEQYF
TRBJ2-6 | once | TRBV19 | CASSIGVGALGANVLTF
TRBJ2-5 | NA | TRBV9 | CASSVGEGTGTQYF
TRBJ2-7 | NA | TRBV2 | CASREYLGEQYF
TRBJ2-1 | NA | TRBV9 | CASSEKGLRDEQFF
TRBJ2-5 | once | TRBV10-1 | CASSESEGETQYF
TRBJ2-3 | NA | TRBV9 | CASSAIGSTDTQYF
TRBJ1-2 | NA | TRBV20-1 | CSAGRDSGYTF
TRBJ2-1 | NA | TRBV6-4 | CASSLQGQSSYNEQFF
TRBJ2-7 | NA | TRBV5-4 | CASSLAPDRGYEQYF
TRBJ2-7 | NA | TRBV5-1 | CASSPDRYSYEQYF
TRBJ2-1 | NA | TRBV6-5 | CASTQSGTSNNEQFF
TRBJ1-4 | NA | TRBV4-1 | CASSQVDRFLEKLFF
TRBJ2-3 | NA | TRBV19 | CASSIPGLHTDTQYF
TRBJ1-1 | few | TRBV15 | CATSRGQGSTEAFF
TRBJ2-7 | once | TRBV6-5 | CASSSPILGGGYEQYF
TRBJ1-4 | NA | TRBV12-5 | CASGLVHLGAVNEKLFF
TRBJ1-2 | NA | TRBV5-1 | CASSLEGQYGYTF
TRBJ2-7 | once | TRBV27 | CASSPPPGYEQYF
TRBJ2-2 | NA | TRBV9 | CASSVERGLANTGELFF
TRBJ1-1 | NA | TRBV7-3 | CASSSTGDVNTEAFF
TRBJ1-4 | once | TRBV28 | CASSTGVLGKLFF
TRBJ1-2 | NA | TRBV5-1 | CASSLRDSGAYGYTF
TRBJ1-1 | NA | TRBV28 | CASSTTPPEAFF
TRBJ2-1 | NA | TRBV9 | CASSIPPSGGRNEQFF
TRBJ1-2 | few | TRBV30 | CAWSRMGTEGGYTF
TRBJ1-1 | once | TRBV10-1 | CASSGRGREEAFF
TRBJ2-7 | NA | TRBV6-5 | CASIKQGSYEQYF
TRBJ1-5 | NA | TRBV25-1 | CASSAHGAGDQPQHF
TRBJ2-5 | NA | TRBV19 | CASSIAPAGGQETQYF
TRBJ2-7 | NA | TRBV6-6 | CASSLLADSYEQYF
TRBJ1-1 | NA | TRBV28 | CATRGPNTEAFF
TRBJ2-1 | NA | TRBV18 | CASSPTSGTGGNEQFF
TRBJ2-1 | NA | TRBV30 | CAWREGGNEQFF
TRBJ2-7 | NA | TRBV4-1 | CASSQGAGPYEQYF
TRBJ2-4 | NA | TRBV30 | CAWNHRQGLTKNIQYF
TRBJ2-7 | NA | TRBV5-6 | CASSVTRQYF
TRBJ1-5 | NA | TRBV6-1 | CASSEGEGFWNQPQHF
TRBJ1-5 | NA | TRBV19 | CASSIDPSWGAWNQPQHF
TRBJ1-2 | NA | TRBV14 | CASSQTTGFSYGYTF
TRBJ2-7 | NA | TRBV5-6 | CASSLAGQSYEQYF
TRBJ1-5 | once | TRBV19 | CASSAPGTSNQPQHF
TRBJ2-1 | NA | TRBV27 | CASSPIIMAGSSYNEQFF
TRBJ1-3 | NA | TRBV7-8 | CASSLWSGNTIYF
TRBJ1-1 | NA | TRBV18 | CASSPVGVMNTEAFF
TRBJ1-4 | NA | TRBV7-9 | CASGRGGWEKLFF
TRBJ1-5 | NA | TRBV7-3 | CASSLMGGSNQPQHF
TRBJ2-5 | NA | TRBV4-1 | CASSQASWEAPQETQYF
TRBJ2-7 | few | TRBV19 | CASSTEGLAGAYEQYF
TRBJ1-2 | NA | TRBV29-1 | CSVTTGDYGYTF
TRBJ2-7 | few | TRBV11-3 | CASSLGQSGGYEQYF
TRBJ1-4 | few | TRBV28 | CASSLWRTNEKLFF
TRBJ1-2 | NA | TRBV4-2 | CASSQALYGYTF
TRBJ2-2 | NA | TRBV19 | CASSIIPQGRGTGELFF
TRBJ2-2 | NA | TRBV29-1 | CSVGEGVVTGELFF